These 2 T cell receptor beta chains were sequenced from one sample in a study of cytomegalovirus exposure and HLA in healthy donors. Use of 60 Vbeta and 13 Jbeta primers characterized the PCR. Assay: immunoSEQ multiplex PCR; the TCRdb copy retains only in-frame clones and omits some. The sample records around 64,000 clones, roughly 68% being singletons. The sample was PBMCs. These receptors were taken from a woman aged 45 to 65 in good health and CMV-seronegative.

The chain employs TRBV6-5 and TRBJ2-2, with TRBD2 as a possible D gene (6 bases). The CDR3 sequence is 16 residues long. Germline loops: CDR1 MNHEY, CDR2 SVGAGI. Trimming cost V 2 bases and J 4 bases, with 14 bases left between them. The CDR3 reads CASSYGPGAVTGELFF. The CDR3 coding sequence is TGTGCCAGCAGTTACGGGCCGGGAGCGGTCACCGGGGAGCTGTTTTTT.

This clone was counted ten times or more. The J gene is TRBJ2-7, the V gene TRBV4-2, with TRBD2 identical over 10 bases. Germline V gene data show CDR1 as LGHNA and CDR2 as YNFKEQ. The CDR3 has 14 amino acids. J was trimmed by 4 bases and V by 3 bases; bases with no gene match: 3. The CDR3: CASSQSTSGYEQYF. The CDR3 bases are TGTGCCAGCAGCCAGTCGACTAGCGGGTACGAGCAGTACTTC.